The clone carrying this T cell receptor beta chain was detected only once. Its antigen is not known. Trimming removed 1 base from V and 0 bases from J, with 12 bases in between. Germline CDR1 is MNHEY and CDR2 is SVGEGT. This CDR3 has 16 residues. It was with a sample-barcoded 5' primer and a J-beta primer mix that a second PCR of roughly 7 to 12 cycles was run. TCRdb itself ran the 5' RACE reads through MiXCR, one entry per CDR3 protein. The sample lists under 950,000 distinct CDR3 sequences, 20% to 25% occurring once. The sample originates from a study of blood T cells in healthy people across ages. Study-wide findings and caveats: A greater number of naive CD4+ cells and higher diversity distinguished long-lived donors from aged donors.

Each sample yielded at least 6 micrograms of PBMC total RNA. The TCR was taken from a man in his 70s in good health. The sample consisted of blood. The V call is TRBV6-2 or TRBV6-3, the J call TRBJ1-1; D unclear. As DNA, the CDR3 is TGTGCCAGCAGTTACTTTGGCAGTTTCATGAACACTGAAGCTTTCTTT. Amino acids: CASSYFGSFMNTEAFF.